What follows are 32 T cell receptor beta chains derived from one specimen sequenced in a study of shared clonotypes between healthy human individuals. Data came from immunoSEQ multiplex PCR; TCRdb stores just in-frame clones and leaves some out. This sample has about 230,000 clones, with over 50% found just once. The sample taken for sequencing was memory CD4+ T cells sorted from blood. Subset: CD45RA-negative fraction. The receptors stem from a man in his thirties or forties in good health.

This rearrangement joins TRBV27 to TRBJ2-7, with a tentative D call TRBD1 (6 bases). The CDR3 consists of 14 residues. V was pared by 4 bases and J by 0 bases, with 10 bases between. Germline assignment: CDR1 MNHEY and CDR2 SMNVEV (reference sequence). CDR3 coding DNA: TGTGCCAGCAGTTACAGGGTTTTCTCCTACGAGCAGTACTTC. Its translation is CASSYRVFSYEQYF.

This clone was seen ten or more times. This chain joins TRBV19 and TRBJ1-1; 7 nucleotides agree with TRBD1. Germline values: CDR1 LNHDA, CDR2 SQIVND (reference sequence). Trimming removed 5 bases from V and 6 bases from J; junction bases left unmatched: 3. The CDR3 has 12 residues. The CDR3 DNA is TGTGCCAGTAGTCGGCAGGGGGCTGAAGCTTTCTTT. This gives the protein CASSRQGAEAFF.

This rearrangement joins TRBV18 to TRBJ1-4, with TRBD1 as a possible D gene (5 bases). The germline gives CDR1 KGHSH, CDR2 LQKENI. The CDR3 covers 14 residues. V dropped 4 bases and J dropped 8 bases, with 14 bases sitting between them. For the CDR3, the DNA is TGTGCCAGCTCACGGGAGGGACCGCGCGAAAAACTGTTTTTT. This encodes CASSREGPREKLFF.

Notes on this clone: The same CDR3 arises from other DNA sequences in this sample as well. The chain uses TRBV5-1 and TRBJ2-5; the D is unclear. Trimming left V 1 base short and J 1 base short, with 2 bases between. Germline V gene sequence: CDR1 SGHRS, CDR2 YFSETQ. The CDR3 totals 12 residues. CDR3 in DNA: TGCGCCAGCAGCTTGTCCCAAGAGACCCAGTACTTC. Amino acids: CASSLSQETQYF.

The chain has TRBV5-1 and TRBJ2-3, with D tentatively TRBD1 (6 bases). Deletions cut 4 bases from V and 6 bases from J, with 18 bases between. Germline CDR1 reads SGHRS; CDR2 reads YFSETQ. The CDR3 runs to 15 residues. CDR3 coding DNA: TGCGCCAGCAGCCCCGAGTCAGGGGCCTGGGATACGCAGTATTTT. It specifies CASSPESGAWDTQYF.

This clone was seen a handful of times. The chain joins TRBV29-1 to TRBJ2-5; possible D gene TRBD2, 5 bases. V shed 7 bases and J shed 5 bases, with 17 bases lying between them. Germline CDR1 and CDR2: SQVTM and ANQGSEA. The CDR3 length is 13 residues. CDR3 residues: CSAVGGIGETQYF. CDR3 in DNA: TGCAGCGCCGTCGGAGGTATAGGCGAGACCCAGTACTTC.

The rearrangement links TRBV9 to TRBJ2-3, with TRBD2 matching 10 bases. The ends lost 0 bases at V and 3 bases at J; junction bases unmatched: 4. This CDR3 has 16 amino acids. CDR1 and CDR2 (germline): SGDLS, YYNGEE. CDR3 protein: CASSVAALAGTDTQYF. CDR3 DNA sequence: TGTGCCAGCAGCGTAGCTGCACTAGCGGGAACAGATACGCAGTATTTT.

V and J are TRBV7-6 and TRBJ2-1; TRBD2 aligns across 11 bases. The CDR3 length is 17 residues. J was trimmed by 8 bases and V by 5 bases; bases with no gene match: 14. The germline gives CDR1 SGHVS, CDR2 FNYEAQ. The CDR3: CASSDDSGRAGGDEQFF. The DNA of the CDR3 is TGTGCCAGCAGCGACGATAGCGGGAGGGCCGGGGGGGATGAGCAGTTCTTC.

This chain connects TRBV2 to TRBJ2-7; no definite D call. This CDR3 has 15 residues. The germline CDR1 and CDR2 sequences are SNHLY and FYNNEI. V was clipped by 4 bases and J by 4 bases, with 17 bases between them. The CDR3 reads CASSALDPPTYEQYF. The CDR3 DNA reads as TGTGCCAGCAGTGCCCTTGACCCCCCTACTTACGAGCAGTACTTC. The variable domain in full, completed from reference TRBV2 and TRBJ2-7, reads EPEVTQTPSHQVTQMGQEVILRCVPISNHLYFYWYRQILGQKVEFLVSFYNNEISEKSEIFDDQFSVERPDGSNFTLKIRSTKLEDSAMYFCASSALDPPTYEQYFGPGTRLTVT.

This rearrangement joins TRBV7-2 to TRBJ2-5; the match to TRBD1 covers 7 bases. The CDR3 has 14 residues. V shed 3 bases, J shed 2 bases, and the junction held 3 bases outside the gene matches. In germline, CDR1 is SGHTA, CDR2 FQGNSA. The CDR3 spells CASSFNRGQETQYF. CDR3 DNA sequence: TGTGCCAGCAGCTTTAACAGGGGACAAGAGACCCAGTACTTC. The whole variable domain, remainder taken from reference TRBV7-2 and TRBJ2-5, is GAGVSQSPSNKVTEKGKDVELRCDPISGHTALYWYRQSLGQGLEFLIYFQGNSAPDKSGLPSDRFSAERTGGSVSTLTIQRTQQEDSAVYLCASSFNRGQETQYFGPGTRLLVL.

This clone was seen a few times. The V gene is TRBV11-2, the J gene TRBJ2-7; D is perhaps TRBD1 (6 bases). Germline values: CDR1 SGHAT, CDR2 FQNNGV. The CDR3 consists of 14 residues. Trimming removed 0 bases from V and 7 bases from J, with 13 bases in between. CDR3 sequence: CASSLDAGTPEQYF. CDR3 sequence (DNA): TGTGCCAGCAGCTTAGATGCTGGGACACCGGAGCAGTACTTC.

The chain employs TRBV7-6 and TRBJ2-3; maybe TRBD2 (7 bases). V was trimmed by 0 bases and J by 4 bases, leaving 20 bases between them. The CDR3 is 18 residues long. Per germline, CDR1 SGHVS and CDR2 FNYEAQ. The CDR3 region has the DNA TGTGCCAGCAGCTTAGCGGGGGCTAGCGGCCCTCGGGCAGATACGCAGTATTTT. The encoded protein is CASSLAGASGPRADTQYF.

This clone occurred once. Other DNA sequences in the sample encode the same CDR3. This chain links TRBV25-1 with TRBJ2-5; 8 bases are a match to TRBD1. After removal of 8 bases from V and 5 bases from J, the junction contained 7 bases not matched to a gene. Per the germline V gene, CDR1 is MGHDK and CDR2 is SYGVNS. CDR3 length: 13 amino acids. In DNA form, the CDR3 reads TGTGCCAGCGGGAGACAGGGGAGGGAGACCCAGTACTTC. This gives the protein CASGRQGRETQYF.

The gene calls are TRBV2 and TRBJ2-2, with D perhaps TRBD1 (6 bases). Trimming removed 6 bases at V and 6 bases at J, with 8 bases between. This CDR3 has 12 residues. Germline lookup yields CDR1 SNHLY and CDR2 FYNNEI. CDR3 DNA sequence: TGTGCCAGCAGCCACAGGGCCGGGGAGCTGTTTTTT. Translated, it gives CASSHRAGELFF.

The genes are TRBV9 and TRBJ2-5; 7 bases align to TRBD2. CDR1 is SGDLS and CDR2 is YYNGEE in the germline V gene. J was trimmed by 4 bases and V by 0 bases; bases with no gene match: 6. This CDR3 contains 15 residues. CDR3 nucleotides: TGTGCCAGCAGCGTAGATCGCGGGAGTGGAGAGACCCAGTACTTC. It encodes CASSVDRGSGETQYF.

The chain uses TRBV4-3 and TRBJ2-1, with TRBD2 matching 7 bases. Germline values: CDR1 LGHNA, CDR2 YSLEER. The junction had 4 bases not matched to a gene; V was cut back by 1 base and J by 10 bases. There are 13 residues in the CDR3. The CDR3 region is CASSQGEGREQFF. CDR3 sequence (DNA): TGCGCCAGCAGCCAAGGGGAGGGAAGGGAGCAGTTCTTC.

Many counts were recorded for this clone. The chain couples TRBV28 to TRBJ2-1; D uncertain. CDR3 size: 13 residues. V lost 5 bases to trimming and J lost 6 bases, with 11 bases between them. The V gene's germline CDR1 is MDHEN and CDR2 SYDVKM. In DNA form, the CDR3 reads TGTGCCAGCAGTGTCTGGGTGGGCAATGAGCAGTTCTTC. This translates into CASSVWVGNEQFF.

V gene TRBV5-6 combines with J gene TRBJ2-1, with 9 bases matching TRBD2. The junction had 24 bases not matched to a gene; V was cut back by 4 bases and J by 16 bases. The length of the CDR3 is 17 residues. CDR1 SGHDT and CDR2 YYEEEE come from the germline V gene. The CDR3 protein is CASSIRVGVAGEKMGFF. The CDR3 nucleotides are TGTGCCAGCAGCATTCGCGTTGGGGTAGCGGGAGAGAAAATGGGTTTCTTC. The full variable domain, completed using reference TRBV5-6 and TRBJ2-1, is DAGVTQSPTHLIKTRGQQVTLRCSPKSGHDTVSWYQQALGQGPQFIFQYYEEEERQRGNFPDRFSGHQFPNYSSELNVNALLLGDSALYLCASSIRVGVAGEKMGFFGPGTRLTVL.

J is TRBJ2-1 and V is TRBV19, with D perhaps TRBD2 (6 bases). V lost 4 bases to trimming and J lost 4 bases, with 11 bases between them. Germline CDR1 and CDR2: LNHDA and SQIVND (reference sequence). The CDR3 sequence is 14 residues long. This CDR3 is CASSTDGGYNEQFF. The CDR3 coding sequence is TGTGCCAGTAGTACGGACGGGGGATACAATGAGCAGTTCTTC.

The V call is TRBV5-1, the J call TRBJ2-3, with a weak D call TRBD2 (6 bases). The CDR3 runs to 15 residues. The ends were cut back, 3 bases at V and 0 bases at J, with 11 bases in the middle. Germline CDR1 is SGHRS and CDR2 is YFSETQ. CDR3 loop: CASSSPRGSTDTQYF. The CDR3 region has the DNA TGCGCCAGCAGCTCTCCTCGGGGGAGCACAGATACGCAGTATTTT. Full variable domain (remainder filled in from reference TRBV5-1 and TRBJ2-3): KAGVTQTPRYLIKTRGQQVTLSCSPISGHRSVSWYQQTPGQGLQFLFEYFSETQRNKGNFPGRFSGRQFSNSRSEMNVSTLELGDSALYLCASSSPRGSTDTQYFGPGTRLTVL.

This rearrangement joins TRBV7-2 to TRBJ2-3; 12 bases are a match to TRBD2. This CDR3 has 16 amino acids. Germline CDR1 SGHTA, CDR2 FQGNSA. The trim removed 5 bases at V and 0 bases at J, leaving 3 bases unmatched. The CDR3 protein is CASSPGLAGSTDTQYF. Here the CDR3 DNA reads TGTGCCAGCAGCCCAGGACTAGCGGGGAGCACAGATACGCAGTATTTT.

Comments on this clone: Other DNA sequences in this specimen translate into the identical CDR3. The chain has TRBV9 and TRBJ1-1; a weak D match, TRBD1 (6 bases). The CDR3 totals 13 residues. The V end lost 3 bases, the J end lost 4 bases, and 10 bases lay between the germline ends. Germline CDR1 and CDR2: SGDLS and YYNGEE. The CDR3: CASSAQGGTEAFF. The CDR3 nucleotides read TGTGCCAGCAGCGCACAGGGCGGCACTGAAGCTTTCTTT.

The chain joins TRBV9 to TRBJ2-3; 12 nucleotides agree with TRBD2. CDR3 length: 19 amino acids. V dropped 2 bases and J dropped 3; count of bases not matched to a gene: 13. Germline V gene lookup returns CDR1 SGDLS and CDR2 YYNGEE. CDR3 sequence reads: CASSVSPTGLAGRTDTQYF. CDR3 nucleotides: TGTGCCAGCAGCGTTTCCCCGACCGGACTAGCGGGAAGGACAGATACGCAGTATTTT.

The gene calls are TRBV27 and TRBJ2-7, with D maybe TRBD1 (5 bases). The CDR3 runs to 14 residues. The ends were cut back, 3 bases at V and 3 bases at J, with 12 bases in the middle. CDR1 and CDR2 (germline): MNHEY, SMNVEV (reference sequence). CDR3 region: CASSFRGPSYEQYF. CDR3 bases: TGTGCCAGCAGTTTTAGGGGTCCCAGCTACGAGCAGTACTTC.

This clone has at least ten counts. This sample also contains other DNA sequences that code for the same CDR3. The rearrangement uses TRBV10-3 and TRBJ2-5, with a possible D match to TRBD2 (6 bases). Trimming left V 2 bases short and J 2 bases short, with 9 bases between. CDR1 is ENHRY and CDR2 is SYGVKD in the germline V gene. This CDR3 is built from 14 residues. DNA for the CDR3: TGTGCCATCAGTGAGGGCGGGGAGCAAGAGACCCAGTACTTC. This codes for CAISEGGEQETQYF.

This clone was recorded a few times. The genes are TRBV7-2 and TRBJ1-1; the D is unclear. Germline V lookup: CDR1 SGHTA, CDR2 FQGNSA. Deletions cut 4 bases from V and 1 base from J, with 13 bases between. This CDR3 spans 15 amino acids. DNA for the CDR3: TGTGCCAGCAGCTCCCTCGGGGTGGGGAACACTGAAGCTTTCTTT. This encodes CASSSLGVGNTEAFF.

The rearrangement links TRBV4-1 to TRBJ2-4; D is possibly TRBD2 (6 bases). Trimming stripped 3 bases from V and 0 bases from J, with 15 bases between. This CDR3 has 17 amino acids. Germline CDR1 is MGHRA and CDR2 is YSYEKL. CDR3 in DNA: TGCGCCAGCAGCCAGCCCTATAGCGGCTTAGCCAAAAACATTCAGTACTTC. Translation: CASSQPYSGLAKNIQYF.

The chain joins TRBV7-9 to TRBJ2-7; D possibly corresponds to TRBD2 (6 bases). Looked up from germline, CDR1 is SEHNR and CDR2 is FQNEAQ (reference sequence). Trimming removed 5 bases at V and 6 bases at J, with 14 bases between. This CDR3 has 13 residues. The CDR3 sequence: CASSVRDFVEQYF. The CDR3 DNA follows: TGTGCCAGCAGCGTAAGGGACTTTGTCGAGCAGTACTTC.

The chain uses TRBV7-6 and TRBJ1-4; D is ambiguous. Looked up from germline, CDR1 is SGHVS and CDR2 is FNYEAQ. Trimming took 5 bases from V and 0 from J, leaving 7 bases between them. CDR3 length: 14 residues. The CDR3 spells CASSRYATNEKLFF. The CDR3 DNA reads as TGTGCCAGCAGCCGTTATGCAACTAATGAAAAACTGTTTTTT.

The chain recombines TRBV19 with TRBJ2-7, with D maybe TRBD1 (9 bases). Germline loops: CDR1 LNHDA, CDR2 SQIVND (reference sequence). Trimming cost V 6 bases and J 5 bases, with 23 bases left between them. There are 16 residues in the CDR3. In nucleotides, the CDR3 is TGTGCCAGTAGCTATGATAGCGGGACAGGGAGCAACGAGCAGTACTTC. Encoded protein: CASSYDSGTGSNEQYF.

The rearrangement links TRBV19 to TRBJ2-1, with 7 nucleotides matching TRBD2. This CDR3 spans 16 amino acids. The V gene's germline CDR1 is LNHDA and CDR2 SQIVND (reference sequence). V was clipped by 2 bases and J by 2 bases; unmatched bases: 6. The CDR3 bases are TGTGCCAGTAGTATATCAATCGGGACTACCTACAATGAGCAGTTCTTC. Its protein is CASSISIGTTYNEQFF.

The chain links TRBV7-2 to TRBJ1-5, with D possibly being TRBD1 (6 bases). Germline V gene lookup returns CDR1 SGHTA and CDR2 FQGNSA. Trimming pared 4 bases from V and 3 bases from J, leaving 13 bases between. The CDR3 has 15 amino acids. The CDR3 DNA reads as TGTGCCAGCAGCTCGACGACAGGAGTCAATCAGCCCCAGCATTTT. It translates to CASSSTTGVNQPQHF.